This T cell receptor beta chain appears in the sequencing data of a study of blood T cell repertoires in COVID-19. Overall study: From the United States, Italy and Spain came samples of acute and convalescent COVID-19. Sample material is recorded as cDNA or gDNA derived from T cells, B-cell-depleted T cells, or PBMCs.

Self-reported history from a screening survey and questionnaire set each donor's cohort. Source study methods: Estimation of nucleated cell counts was performed using reference gene primer amplification. Repertoires were generated with immunoSEQ multiplex PCR, while TCRdb's copy carries only in-frame clones and drops some. D and trimming were read from the DNA, whereas the V and J calls and clone size are those reported in that table. The sample lists 180,000 or so clones; around 84% were seen once. This CDR3 contains 13 residues. CDR1 is MNHEY, CDR2 SMNVEV, per germline (reference sequence). Trimming shortened V by 2 bases and J by 6 bases, and 10 bases separated the two germline ends.

The V and J genes are TRBV27 and TRBJ1-1, with D hard to call. This sequence was found in a man between 50 and 59 years old who had recovered from COVID-19. Sequenced input: PBMCs or T cells enriched from blood (not recorded which). CDR3 sequence (DNA): TGTGCCAGCAGTTTACGGGTCCCCCCTGAAGCTTTCTTT. Translating it yields CASSLRVPPEAFF.